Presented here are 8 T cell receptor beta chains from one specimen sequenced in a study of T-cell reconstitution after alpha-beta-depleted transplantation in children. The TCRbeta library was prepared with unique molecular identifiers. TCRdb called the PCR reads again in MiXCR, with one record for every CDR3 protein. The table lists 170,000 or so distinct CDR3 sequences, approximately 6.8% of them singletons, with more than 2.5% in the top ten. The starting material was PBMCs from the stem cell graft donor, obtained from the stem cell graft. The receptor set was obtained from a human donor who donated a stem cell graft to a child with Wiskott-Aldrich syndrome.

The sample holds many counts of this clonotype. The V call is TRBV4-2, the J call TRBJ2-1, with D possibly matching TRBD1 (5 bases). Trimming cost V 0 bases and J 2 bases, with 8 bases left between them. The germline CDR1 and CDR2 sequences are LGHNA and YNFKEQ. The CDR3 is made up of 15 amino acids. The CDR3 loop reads CASSQDGRAYNEQFF. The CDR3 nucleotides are TGTGCCAGCAGCCAAGATGGCAGGGCCTACAATGAGCAGTTCTTC.

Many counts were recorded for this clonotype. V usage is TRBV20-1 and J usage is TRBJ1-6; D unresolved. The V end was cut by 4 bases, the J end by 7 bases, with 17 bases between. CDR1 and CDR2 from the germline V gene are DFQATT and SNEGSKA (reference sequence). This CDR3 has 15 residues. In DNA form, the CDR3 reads TGCAGTGCTACCAACGCAAACCTAGGGAATTCACCCCTCCACTTT. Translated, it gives CSATNANLGNSPLHF.

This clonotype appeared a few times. The CDR3 loop is CASSWRVDSFNTEAFF. CDR3 DNA sequence: TGTGCCAGCAGCTGGCGGGTGGACAGCTTTAACACTGAAGCTTTCTTT. The chain employs TRBV6-1 and TRBJ1-1; TRBD1 is a possible D gene (6 bases). Germline-derived CDR1 and CDR2 are MNHNS and SASEGT. V shed 6 bases and J shed 2 bases, with 19 bases lying between them. This CDR3 spans 16 amino acids.

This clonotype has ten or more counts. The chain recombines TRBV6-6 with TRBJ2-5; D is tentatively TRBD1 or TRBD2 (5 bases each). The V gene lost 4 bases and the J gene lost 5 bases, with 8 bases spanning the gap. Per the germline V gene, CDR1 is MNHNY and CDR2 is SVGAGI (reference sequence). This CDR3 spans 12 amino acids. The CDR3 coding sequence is TGTGCCAGCAGTTCTGGGGGTGAGACCCAGTACTTC. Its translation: CASSSGGETQYF.

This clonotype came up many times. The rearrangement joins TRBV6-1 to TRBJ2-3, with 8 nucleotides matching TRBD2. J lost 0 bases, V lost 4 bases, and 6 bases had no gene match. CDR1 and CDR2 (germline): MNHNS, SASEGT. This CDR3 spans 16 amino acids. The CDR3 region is CASSARGGASTDTQYF. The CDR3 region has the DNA TGTGCCAGCAGTGCTCGGGGGGGTGCTAGCACAGATACGCAGTATTTT.

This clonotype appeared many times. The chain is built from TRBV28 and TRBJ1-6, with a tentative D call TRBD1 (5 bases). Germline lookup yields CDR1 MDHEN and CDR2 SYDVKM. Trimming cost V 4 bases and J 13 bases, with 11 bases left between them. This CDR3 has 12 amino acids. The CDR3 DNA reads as TGTGCCAGCAGTTACGGGGCTTCTCCCCTCCACTTT. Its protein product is CASSYGASPLHF.

The CDR3 sequence: CAFKGGDRGIAGELFF. For the CDR3, the DNA is TGTGCCTTCAAGGGGGGGGACAGGGGGATCGCCGGGGAGCTGTTTTTT. V usage is TRBV22-1 and J usage is TRBJ2-2; the DNA was not used to check the table's D call, TRBD1. TRBV22-1 is marked as a pseudogene. The CDR3 length is 16 residues.

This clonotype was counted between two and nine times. The CDR3 DNA reads as TGCAGTGCTAGAAGTGTGAGTGGGAGCTTCTACGAGCAGTACTTC. Protein product: CSARSVSGSFYEQYF. The rearrangement uses TRBV20-1 and TRBJ2-7, with D tentatively TRBD2 (5 bases). The CDR3 runs to 15 residues. The germline gives CDR1 DFQATT, CDR2 SNEGSKA (reference sequence). The V and J ends lost 2 bases and 3 bases respectively, with 17 bases between them.